The 14 T cell receptor beta chains given below trace back to one sample, sequenced in a study of blood T cell repertoires in COVID-19. Assay used: immunoSEQ multiplex PCR; TCRdb lists only in-frame clones, some missing. This sample has 60,000 to 70,000 clones, with 86% found just once. The specimen sequenced was peripheral blood. These receptors all come from a middle-aged man with COVID-19, enrolled during active disease.

The count of this clone is one. This chain uses TRBV5-1 with TRBJ2-1; 9 bases are a match to TRBD1. Trimming at V came to 0 bases and at J to 2 bases, leaving 9 bases not matched to a gene. The germline V gene has CDR1 SGHRS and CDR2 YFSETQ. The CDR3 covers 18 residues. The CDR3 DNA follows: TGCGCCAGCAGCTTGGCTCCACCCGGGACAGGGACCTACAATGAGCAGTTCTTC. Its protein product is CASSLAPPGTGTYNEQFF.

V usage is TRBV27 and J usage is TRBJ2-2; 7 bases match TRBD2. The CDR3 sequence is 15 residues long. Germline values: CDR1 MNHEY, CDR2 SMNVEV (reference sequence). V was clipped by 6 bases and J by 5 bases; unmatched bases: 9. The DNA for the CDR3 is TGTGCCAGCAGCACACGACTAGCTGGGACCGGGGAGCTGTTTTTT. It encodes CASSTRLAGTGELFF.

V usage is TRBV7-2 and J usage is TRBJ2-7, with 9 bases lining up with TRBD1. This CDR3 has 15 amino acids. Germline V lookup: CDR1 SGHTA, CDR2 FQGNSA. After removal of 5 bases from V and 6 bases from J, the junction contained 11 bases not matched to a gene. In DNA form, the CDR3 reads TGTGCCAGCAGCCCCCCGCGTGACAGGGGGAGCGAGCAGTACTTC. Encoded protein: CASSPPRDRGSEQYF.

This rearrangement joins TRBV3-1 (or the pseudogene TRBV3-2) to TRBJ2-2; D is possibly TRBD1 (6 bases). Germline assignment: CDR1 LGHDT and CDR2 YNNKEL (reference sequence). This CDR3 is built from 16 residues. With 5 bases removed from V and 1 base from J, the gap between germline ends came to 14 bases. This CDR3 is CASSLTGLWNTGELFF. CDR3 sequence (DNA): TGTGCCAGCAGCTTAACAGGGTTGTGGAACACCGGGGAGCTGTTTTTT.

The chain recombines TRBV7-8 with TRBJ2-3; 9 bases match TRBD2. Losses at the gene ends were 0 bases for V and 4 bases for J; bases not matched to a gene: 5. The CDR3 covers 16 residues. Germline-derived CDR1 and CDR2 are SGHVS and FQNEAQ. The CDR3 reads CASSLAAGGRADTQYF. The CDR3 DNA reads as TGTGCCAGCAGCTTAGCGGCGGGGGGGCGTGCAGATACGCAGTATTTT.

The chain has TRBV4-2 and TRBJ2-3, with TRBD2 matching 9 bases. There are 16 residues in the CDR3. Germline V lookup: CDR1 LGHNA, CDR2 YNFKEQ. Trimming removed 1 base from V and 0 bases from J; junction bases left unmatched: 2. DNA of the CDR3: TGTGCCAGCAGCCAAGTGAGCGGGGGGAGCACAGATACGCAGTATTTT. Encoded protein: CASSQVSGGSTDTQYF.

This chain joins TRBV6-1 and TRBJ2-2; D possibly corresponds to TRBD2 (6 bases). Trimming stripped 1 base from V and 0 bases from J, with 18 bases between. In germline, CDR1 is MNHNS, CDR2 SASEGT. The CDR3 length is 19 residues. CDR3 DNA sequence: TGTGCCAGCAGTGAAGGGGGTAGCGGATACTACACGAACACCGGGGAGCTGTTTTTT. Protein: CASSEGGSGYYTNTGELFF.

This rearrangement joins TRBV5-1 to TRBJ2-7; D perhaps matches TRBD2 (5 bases). This CDR3 comprises 14 residues. Germline V gene sequence: CDR1 SGHRS, CDR2 YFSETQ. Trimming removed 2 bases at V and 2 bases at J, with 11 bases between. CDR3 region: CASSLTDFAYEQYF. The CDR3 region has the DNA TGCGCCAGCAGCTTAACGGACTTCGCCTACGAGCAGTACTTC.

The chain couples TRBV10-3 to TRBJ2-7; a weak D match, TRBD1 (6 bases). CDR3 size: 12 residues. V was cut by 9 bases and J by 2 bases, with 11 bases left in between. The germline V gene encodes CDR1 ENHRY and CDR2 SYGVKD. The CDR3 DNA sequence: TGTGCCATACAGGGTTTAACCTACGAGCAGTACTTC. It translates to CAIQGLTYEQYF.

This clone was observed a few times. The chain is built from TRBV7-2 and TRBJ1-5, with D perhaps TRBD1 (5 bases). The CDR3 consists of 17 residues. The germline V gene encodes CDR1 SGHTA and CDR2 FQGNSA. Trimming took off 5 bases at V and 0 bases at J, with 17 bases between the two ends. CDR3 loop: CASSPGRGFHSNQPQHF. The CDR3 nucleotides are TGTGCCAGCAGCCCGGGACGGGGGTTCCATAGCAATCAGCCCCAGCATTTT. The full variable domain, rest sourced from reference TRBV7-2 and TRBJ1-5, is GAGVSQSPSNKVTEKGKDVELRCDPISGHTALYWYRQSLGQGLEFLIYFQGNSAPDKSGLPSDRFSAERTGGSVSTLTIQRTQQEDSAVYLCASSPGRGFHSNQPQHFGDGTRLSIL.

This chain joins TRBV7-9 and TRBJ2-5, with D perhaps matching TRBD2 (5 bases). The ends were cut back, 4 bases at V and 5 bases at J, with 17 bases in the middle. The CDR3 consists of 15 residues. Germline V gives CDR1 SEHNR, CDR2 FQNEAQ (reference sequence). The DNA of the CDR3 is TGTGCCAGCAGCTCCCTCGGGCGGGCGGAGGAGACCCAGTACTTC. Its translation is CASSSLGRAEETQYF.

The V call is TRBV9, the J call TRBJ1-1; 7 bases align to TRBD1. This CDR3 region has 16 residues. Germline V lookup: CDR1 SGDLS, CDR2 YYNGEE. V lost 4 bases to trimming and J lost 2 bases; unmatched junction nucleotides: 11. The CDR3 protein is CASSFLTGDFNTEAFF. As DNA, the CDR3 is TGTGCCAGCAGCTTCCTAACAGGGGACTTTAACACTGAAGCTTTCTTT. Supplemented by reference TRBV9 and TRBJ1-1, the full variable domain reads DSGVTQTPKHLITATGQRVTLRCSPRSGDLSVYWYQQSLDQGLQFLIQYYNGEERAKGNILERFSAQQFPDLHSELNLSSLELGDSALYFCASSFLTGDFNTEAFFGQGTRLTVV.

The V gene is TRBV11-1, the J gene TRBJ2-3, with 12 nucleotides matching TRBD2. CDR1 SGHAT and CDR2 FQDESV come from the germline V gene (reference sequence). V trimming: 7 bases; J trimming: 4 bases; junction bases outside the gene matches: 6. This CDR3 region has 15 residues. CDR3 region: CASTRSSGGADTQYF. The CDR3 DNA sequence: TGTGCCAGCACAAGATCTAGCGGGGGGGCAGATACGCAGTATTTT.

The chain uses TRBV19 and TRBJ2-2; 7 bases are shared with TRBD1. V dropped 4 bases and J dropped 7; count of bases not matched to a gene: 3. This CDR3 has 13 residues. Germline CDR1 and CDR2: LNHDA and SQIVND (reference sequence). CDR3 nucleotide sequence: TGTGCCAGTAGTACTCGGACAGGCGGGGAGCTGTTTTTT. It is translated as CASSTRTGGELFF.